A single sample is the source of the 6 T cell receptor beta chains below, sequenced in a study of blood T cell repertoires in COVID-19. Data came from immunoSEQ multiplex PCR; TCRdb stores just in-frame clones and leaves some out. The sample contains about 300,000 clones, around 84% of which appear only once. Sample: peripheral blood. The receptors shown here come from a man in his 70s with acute or convalescent COVID-19.

The chain joins TRBV18 to TRBJ2-7; the match to TRBD1 covers 9 bases. The CDR3 is made up of 14 amino acids. V was pared by 3 bases and J by 5 bases, with 5 bases of the junction left unmatched. Per germline, CDR1 KGHSH and CDR2 LQKENI. The CDR3 DNA sequence: TGTGCCAGCTCACCCCGGGGACAGGGAGACGAGCAGTACTTC. It translates to CASSPRGQGDEQYF.

The chain has TRBV4-2 and TRBJ2-7; tentatively, D is TRBD2 (6 bases). The CDR3 extends over 15 amino acids. Looked up from germline, CDR1 is LGHNA and CDR2 is YNFKEQ. V was cut by 3 bases and J by 0 bases, with 12 bases left in between. CDR3 region: CASSHITGSSYEQYF. CDR3 DNA: TGTGCCAGCAGCCATATAACCGGGAGCTCCTACGAGCAGTACTTC.

The V gene is TRBV6-1, the J gene TRBJ1-6, with TRBD1 identical over 9 bases. The CDR3 sequence is 17 residues long. Germline loops: CDR1 MNHNS, CDR2 SASEGT. The V gene end was trimmed by 0 bases and the J gene end by 10 bases; junction bases not matched to a gene: 10. The CDR3 protein is CASSEALVTGGGSPLHF. In DNA form, the CDR3 reads TGTGCCAGCAGTGAAGCGCTTGTGACAGGGGGAGGATCACCCCTCCACTTT.

This clone is a singleton in its sample. This rearrangement joins TRBV5-1 to TRBJ2-1; a possible D gene is TRBD2 (5 bases). From germline, CDR1 is SGHRS and CDR2 YFSETQ. V was clipped by 0 bases and J by 3 bases, with 13 bases between them. This CDR3 comprises 16 residues. This CDR3 is CASSLDRGVIYNEQFF. CDR3 DNA: TGCGCCAGCAGCTTGGACCGGGGTGTCATCTACAATGAGCAGTTCTTC.

V and J are TRBV4-2 and TRBJ2-7; 11 bases line up with TRBD2. Germline CDR1 is LGHNA and CDR2 is YNFKEQ. The CDR3 spans 15 residues. Trimming took 4 bases from V and 3 from J; bases not matched to a gene: 5. CDR3 sequence: CASSRSGGAFYEQYF. CDR3 nucleotides: TGTGCCAGCAGCCGTAGCGGGGGGGCGTTCTACGAGCAGTACTTC.

CDR3 coding DNA: TGTGCCAGCAGCCCGATGGTGGGACAGCACTATGGCTACACCTTC. Amino acid sequence: CASSPMVGQHYGYTF. V is TRBV7-2 and J is TRBJ1-2; 7 positions agree with TRBD1. From germline, CDR1 is SGHTA and CDR2 FQGNSA. V lost 5 bases to trimming and J lost 3 bases; unmatched junction nucleotides: 9. This CDR3 is built from 15 residues.